This TCR beta chain was obtained from a study of T cells in Graves' hyperthyroidism and ophthalmopathy. Study-level findings and limits: Ophthalmopathy was identified by the model a median about seven months ahead of onset.

RNA transcripts gave rise to amplified TCR beta CDR3 regions. The HTBI primer set drove a first-round RT-PCR of the TCR CDR3. TCRdb fed the multiplex PCR reads into MiXCR, producing one record per CDR3 protein. This sample has approximately 320,000 distinct CDR3 sequences; around 16% occur once, and the top ten carry approximately 33%. This clonotype was counted at least ten times. Antigen: not known. The CDR3 consists of 14 residues. Per germline, CDR1 DFQATT and CDR2 SNEGSKA (reference sequence). V was shortened by 5 bases and J by 6 bases, with 20 bases between the two germline ends. The V and J genes are TRBV20-1 and TRBJ2-7; D may correspond to TRBD1 or TRBD2 (5 bases each). The sequence came from a man aged 25-45 years with Graves' hyperthyroidism. The sample comprised blood. This CDR3 reads CSAEPGRSNFEQYF. The CDR3 DNA follows: TGCAGTGCTGAACCGGGACGGTCCAACTTCGAGCAGTACTTC.